This TCR beta chain was captured by sequencing in a study of spatial heterogeneity in lung cancer. Study background: Detection consistently captured more beta-chain sequences than alpha-chain sequences.

Time point in this sample: sample taken at primary tumor resection. Whole RNA came from tumor, nontumor lung or frozen PBMC and was sequenced without being sorted. Looked up from germline, CDR1 is DFQATT and CDR2 is SNEGSKA (reference sequence). The CDR3 loop spans 14 amino acids. The trim removed 5 bases at V and 2 bases at J, leaving 9 bases unmatched. Every TCR cDNA molecule bore its own unique molecular identifier. MiXCR was run by TCRdb on the 5' RACE reads, yielding one entry per CDR3 protein. This sample has tens of thousands of distinct CDR3 sequences; less than 5.5% occur once, and the top ten carry about 25%.

The chain couples TRBV20-1 to TRBJ2-7, with TRBD1 matching 7 bases. The TCR was taken from a female donor with early-stage non-small cell lung cancer. Sequenced here: PBMCs, sampled at surgery. The DNA for the CDR3 is TGCAGTGCTGCCCGGTTCCAGGGGGCCTACGAGCAGTACTTC. It yields the protein CSAARFQGAYEQYF.